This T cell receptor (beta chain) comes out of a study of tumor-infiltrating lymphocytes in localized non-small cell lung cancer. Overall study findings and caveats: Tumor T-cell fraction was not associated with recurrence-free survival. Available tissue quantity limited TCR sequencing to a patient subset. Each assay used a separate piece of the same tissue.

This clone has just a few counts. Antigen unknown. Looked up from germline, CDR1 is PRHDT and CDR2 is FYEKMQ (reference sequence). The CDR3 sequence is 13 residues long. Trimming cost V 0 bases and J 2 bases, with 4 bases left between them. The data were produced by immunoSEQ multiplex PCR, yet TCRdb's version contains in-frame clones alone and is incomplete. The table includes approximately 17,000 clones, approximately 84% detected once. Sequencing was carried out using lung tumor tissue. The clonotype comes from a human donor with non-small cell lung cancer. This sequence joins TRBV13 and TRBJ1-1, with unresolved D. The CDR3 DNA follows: TGTGCCAGCAGCTTAGGGCCCAACACTGAAGCTTTCTTT. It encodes CASSLGPNTEAFF. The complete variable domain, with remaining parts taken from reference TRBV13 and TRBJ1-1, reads AAGVIQSPRHLIKEKRETATLKCYPIPRHDTVYWYQQGPGQDPQFLISFYEKMQSDKGSIPDRFSAQQFSDYHSELNMSSLELGDSALYFCASSLGPNTEAFFGQGTRLTVV.